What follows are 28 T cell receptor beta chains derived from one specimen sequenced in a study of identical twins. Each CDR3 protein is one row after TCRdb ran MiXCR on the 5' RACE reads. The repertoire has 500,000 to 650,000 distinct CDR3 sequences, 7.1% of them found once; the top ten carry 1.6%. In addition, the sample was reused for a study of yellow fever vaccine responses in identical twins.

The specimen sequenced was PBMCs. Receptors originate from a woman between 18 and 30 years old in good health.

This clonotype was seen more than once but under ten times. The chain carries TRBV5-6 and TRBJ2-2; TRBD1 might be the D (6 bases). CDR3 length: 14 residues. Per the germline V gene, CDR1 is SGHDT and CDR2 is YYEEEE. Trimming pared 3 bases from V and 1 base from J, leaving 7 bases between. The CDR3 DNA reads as TGTGCCAGCAGCTGGGGGCTGAACACCGGGGAGCTGTTTTTT. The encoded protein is CASSWGLNTGELFF.

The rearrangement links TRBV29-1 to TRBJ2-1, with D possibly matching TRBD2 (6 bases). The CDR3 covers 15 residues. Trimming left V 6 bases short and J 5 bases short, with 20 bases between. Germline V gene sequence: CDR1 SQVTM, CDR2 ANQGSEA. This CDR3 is CSVAPTSLYDNEQFF. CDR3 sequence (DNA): TGCAGCGTGGCCCCGACTAGTTTGTATGACAATGAGCAGTTCTTC.

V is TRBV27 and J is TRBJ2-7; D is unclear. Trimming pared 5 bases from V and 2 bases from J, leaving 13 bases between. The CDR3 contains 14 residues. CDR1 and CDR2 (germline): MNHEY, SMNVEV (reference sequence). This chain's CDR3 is CASSPRSVPYEQYF. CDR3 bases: TGTGCCAGCAGTCCTCGATCCGTCCCCTACGAGCAGTACTTC.

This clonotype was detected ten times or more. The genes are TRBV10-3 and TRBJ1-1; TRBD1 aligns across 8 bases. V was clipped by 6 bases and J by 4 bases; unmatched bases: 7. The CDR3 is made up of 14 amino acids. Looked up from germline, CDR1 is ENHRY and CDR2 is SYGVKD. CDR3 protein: CAISSGQGGTEAFF. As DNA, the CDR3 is TGTGCCATCAGCTCTGGACAGGGTGGCACTGAAGCTTTCTTT.

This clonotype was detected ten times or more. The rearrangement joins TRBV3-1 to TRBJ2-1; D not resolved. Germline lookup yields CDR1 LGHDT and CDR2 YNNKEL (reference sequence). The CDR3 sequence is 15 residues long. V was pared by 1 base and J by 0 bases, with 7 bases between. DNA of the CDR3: TGTGCCAGCAGCCAAGGACTGGGCTCCTACAATGAGCAGTTCTTC. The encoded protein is CASSQGLGSYNEQFF.

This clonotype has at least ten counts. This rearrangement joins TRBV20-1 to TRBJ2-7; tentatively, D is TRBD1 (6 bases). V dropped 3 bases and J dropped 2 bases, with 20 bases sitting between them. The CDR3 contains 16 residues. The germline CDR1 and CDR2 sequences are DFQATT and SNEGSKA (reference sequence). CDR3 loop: CSASVLGQGTTYEQYF. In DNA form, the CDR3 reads TGCAGTGCTAGTGTGTTAGGGCAGGGGACAACCTACGAGCAGTACTTC.

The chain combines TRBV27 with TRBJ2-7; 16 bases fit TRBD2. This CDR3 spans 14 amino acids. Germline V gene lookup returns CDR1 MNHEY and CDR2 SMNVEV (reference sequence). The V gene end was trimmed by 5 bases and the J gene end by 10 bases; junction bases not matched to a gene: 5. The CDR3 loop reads CASSPGTSGRAQYF. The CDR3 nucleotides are TGTGCCAGCAGTCCCGGGACTAGCGGGAGGGCCCAGTACTTC.

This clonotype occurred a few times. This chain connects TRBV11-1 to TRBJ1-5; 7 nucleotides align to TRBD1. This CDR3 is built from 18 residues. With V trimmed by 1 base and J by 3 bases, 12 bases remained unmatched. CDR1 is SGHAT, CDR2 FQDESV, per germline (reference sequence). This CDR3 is CASSLVGQGVGINQPQHF. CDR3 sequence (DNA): TGTGCCAGCAGCTTAGTGGGGCAGGGGGTCGGGATCAATCAGCCCCAGCATTTT.

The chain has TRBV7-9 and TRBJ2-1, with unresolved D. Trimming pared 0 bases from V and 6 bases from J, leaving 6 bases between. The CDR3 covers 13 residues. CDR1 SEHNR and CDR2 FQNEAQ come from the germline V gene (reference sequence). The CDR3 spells CASSLAASNEQFF. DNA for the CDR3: TGTGCCAGCAGCTTAGCGGCTAGCAATGAGCAGTTCTTC.

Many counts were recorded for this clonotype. The CDR3 protein is CASSEWPGSGTDTQYF. In nucleotides, the CDR3 is TGTGCCAGCAGTGAATGGCCCGGCAGCGGCACAGATACGCAGTATTTT. V is TRBV25-1 and J is TRBJ2-3, with unresolved D. CDR3 length equals 16 residues. V lost 1 base and J 1 base, leaving 12 bases between the germline ends. The germline gives CDR1 MGHDK, CDR2 SYGVNS.

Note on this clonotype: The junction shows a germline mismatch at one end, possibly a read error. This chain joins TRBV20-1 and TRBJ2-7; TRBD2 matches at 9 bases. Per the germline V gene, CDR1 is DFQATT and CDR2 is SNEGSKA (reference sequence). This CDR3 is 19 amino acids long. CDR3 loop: CCASGGVWVAGESSYEQYF. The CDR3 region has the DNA TGCTGTGCTAGTGGGGGGGTGTGGGTAGCGGGAGAATCGTCCTACGAGCAGTACTTC.

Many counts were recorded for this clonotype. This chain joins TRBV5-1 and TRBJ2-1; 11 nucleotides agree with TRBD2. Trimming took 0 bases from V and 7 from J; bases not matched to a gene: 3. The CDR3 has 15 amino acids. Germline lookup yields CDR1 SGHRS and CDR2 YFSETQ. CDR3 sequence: CASSLGGTSGNEQFF. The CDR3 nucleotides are TGCGCCAGCAGCTTGGGTGGGACTAGCGGTAATGAGCAGTTCTTC.

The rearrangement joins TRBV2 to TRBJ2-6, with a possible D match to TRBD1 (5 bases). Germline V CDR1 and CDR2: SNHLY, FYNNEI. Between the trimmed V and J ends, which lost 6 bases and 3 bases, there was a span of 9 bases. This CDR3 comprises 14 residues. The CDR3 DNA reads TGTGCCAGCAGCAGGGAAAGTGGGGCCAACGTCCTGACTTTC. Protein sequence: CASSRESGANVLTF.

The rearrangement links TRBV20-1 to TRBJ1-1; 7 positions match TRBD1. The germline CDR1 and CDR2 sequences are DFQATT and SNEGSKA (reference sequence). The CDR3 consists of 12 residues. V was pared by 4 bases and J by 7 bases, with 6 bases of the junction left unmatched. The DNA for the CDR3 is TGCAGTGCTACGACAGGGTTCGGTGAAGCTTTCTTT. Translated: CSATTGFGEAFF.

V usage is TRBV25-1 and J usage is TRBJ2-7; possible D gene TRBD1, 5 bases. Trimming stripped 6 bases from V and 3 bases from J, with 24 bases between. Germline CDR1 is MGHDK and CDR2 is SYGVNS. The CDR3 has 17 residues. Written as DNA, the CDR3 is TGTGCCAGCAGGCCCCCCGCCAGCAGGGCTCCCTACTACGAGCAGTACGTC. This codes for CASRPPASRAPYYEQYV.

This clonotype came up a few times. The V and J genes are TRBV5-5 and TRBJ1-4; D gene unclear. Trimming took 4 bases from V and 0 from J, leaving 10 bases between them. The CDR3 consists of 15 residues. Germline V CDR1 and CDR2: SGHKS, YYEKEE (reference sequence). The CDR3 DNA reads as TGTGCCAGCAGCCACCCGGGTACAACTAATGAAAAACTGTTTTTT. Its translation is CASSHPGTTNEKLFF.

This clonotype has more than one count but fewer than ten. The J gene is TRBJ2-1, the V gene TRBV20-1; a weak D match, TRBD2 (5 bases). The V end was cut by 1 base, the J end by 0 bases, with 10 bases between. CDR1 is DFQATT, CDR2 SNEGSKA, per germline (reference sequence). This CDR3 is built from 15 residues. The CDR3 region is CSARGLTSSYNEQFF. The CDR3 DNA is TGCAGTGCTAGAGGACTAACCAGCTCCTACAATGAGCAGTTCTTC.

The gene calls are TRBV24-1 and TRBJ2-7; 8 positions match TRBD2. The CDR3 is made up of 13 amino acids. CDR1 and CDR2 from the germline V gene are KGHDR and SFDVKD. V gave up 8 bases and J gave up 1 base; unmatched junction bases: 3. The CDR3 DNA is TGTGCCACCAATAGCGGGGAGTCCTACGAGCAGTACTTC. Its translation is CATNSGESYEQYF.

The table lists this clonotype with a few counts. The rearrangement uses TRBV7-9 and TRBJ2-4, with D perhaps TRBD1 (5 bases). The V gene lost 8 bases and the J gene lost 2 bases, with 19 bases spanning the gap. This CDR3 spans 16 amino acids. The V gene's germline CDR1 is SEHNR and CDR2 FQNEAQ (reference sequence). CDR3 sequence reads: CASPSGQGGSKNIQYF. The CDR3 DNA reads TGTGCCAGCCCCTCCGGTCAGGGTGGGTCCAAAAACATTCAGTACTTC.

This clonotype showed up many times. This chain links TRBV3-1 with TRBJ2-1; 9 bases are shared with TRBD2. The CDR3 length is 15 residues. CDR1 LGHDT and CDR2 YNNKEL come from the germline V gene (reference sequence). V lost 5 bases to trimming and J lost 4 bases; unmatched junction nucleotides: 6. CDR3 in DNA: TGTGCCAGCAGCGCAAAAACTAGCGGGTACAATGAGCAGTTCTTC. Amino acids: CASSAKTSGYNEQFF.

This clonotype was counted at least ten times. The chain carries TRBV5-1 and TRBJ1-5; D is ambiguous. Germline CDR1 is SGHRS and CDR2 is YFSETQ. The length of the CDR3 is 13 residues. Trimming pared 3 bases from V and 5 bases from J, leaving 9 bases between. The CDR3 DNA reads TGCGCCAGCAGCTCCGGGAGCGATCAGCCCCAGCATTTT. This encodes CASSSGSDQPQHF. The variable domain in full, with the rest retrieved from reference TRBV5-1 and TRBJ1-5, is KAGVTQTPRYLIKTRGQQVTLSCSPISGHRSVSWYQQTPGQGLQFLFEYFSETQRNKGNFPGRFSGRQFSNSRSEMNVSTLELGDSALYLCASSSGSDQPQHFGDGTRLSIL.

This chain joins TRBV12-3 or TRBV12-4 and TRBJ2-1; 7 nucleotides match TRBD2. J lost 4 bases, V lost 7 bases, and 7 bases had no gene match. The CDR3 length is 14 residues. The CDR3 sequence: CASTPSGEYNEQFF. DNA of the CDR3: TGTGCCAGCACCCCCAGCGGGGAGTACAATGAGCAGTTCTTC.

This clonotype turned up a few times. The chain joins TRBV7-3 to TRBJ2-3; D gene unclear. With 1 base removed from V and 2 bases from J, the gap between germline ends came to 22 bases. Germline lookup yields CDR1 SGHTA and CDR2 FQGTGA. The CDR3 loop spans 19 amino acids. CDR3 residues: CASSLKAPDGQRTTDTQYF. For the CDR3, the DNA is TGTGCCAGCAGCTTAAAGGCTCCAGACGGGCAAAGAACCACAGATACGCAGTATTTT.

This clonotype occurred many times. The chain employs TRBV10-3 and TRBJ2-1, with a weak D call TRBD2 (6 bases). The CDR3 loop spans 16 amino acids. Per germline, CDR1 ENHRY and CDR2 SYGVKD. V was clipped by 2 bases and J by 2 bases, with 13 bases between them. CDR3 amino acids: CAISEDRGNPYNEQFF. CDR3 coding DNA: TGTGCCATCAGTGAGGATCGGGGGAACCCCTACAATGAGCAGTTCTTC.

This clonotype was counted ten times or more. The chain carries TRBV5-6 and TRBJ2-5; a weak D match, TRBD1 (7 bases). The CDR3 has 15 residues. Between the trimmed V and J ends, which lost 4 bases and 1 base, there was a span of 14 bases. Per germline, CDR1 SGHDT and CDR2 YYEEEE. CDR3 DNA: TGTGCCAGCAGCCTGGGGGGACAGCGCCAAGAGACCCAGTACTTC. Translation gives CASSLGGQRQETQYF.

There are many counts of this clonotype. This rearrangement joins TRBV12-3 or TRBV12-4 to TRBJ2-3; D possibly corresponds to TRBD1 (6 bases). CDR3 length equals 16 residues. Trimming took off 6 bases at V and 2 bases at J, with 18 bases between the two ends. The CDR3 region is CASSSGTLLSTDTQYF. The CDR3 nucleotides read TGTGCCAGCAGCAGTGGGACACTCCTGTCCACAGATACGCAGTATTTT.

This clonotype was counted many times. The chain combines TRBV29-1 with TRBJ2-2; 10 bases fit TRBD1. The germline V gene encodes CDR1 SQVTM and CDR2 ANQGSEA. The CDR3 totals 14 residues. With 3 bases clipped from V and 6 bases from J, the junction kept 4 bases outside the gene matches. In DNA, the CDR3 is TGCAGCGTTGAGGGACAGGGGTTTTCCGGGGAGCTGTTTTTT. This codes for CSVEGQGFSGELFF.

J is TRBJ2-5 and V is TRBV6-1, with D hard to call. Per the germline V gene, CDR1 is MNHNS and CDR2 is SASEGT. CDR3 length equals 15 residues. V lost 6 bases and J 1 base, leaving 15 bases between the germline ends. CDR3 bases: TGTGCCAGCAGGGTGACCCCAACCGCCCAAGAGACCCAGTACTTC. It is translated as CASRVTPTAQETQYF.